These 19 T cell receptor beta chains were sequenced from one sample in a study of T-cell reconstitution after alpha-beta-depleted transplantation in children (dated by TCRdb to the mid-2010s). The treatment or condition label, read with the paper, signifies: allogeneic hematopoietic cell transplantation with graft depleted of TCRalphabeta T cells and CD19 B cells. The library was obtained by PCR. The instrument was an Illumina HiSeq 2500. Molecular barcoding was employed in the preparation of TCR libraries, with unique molecular identifiers being used to normalize TCRbeta repertoire quantification. Through fastp at Q25 and MiXCR, TCRdb rebuilt clones from the public reads, retaining in-frame beta chains. Each CDR3 protein gets just one entry, which takes the most common genes and DNA from the rows behind it. The sample table lists just over 950,000 distinct CDR3 sequences, roughly 31% of them with a count of one. The ten top clones hold under 30% of the sample.

The sample consisted of PBMCs, mostly from graft donor cells, taken 360 days after TCRalphabeta/CD19-depleted stem cell transplant. All receptors come from a boy in the first two years of life who had a stem cell transplant for SCID, so the T cells may come from the graft donor.

The genes are TRBV7-6 and TRBJ2-1; D is uncertain. Trimming left V 1 base short and J 5 bases short, with 9 bases between. Germline-derived CDR1 and CDR2 are SGHVS and FNYEAQ. The CDR3 length is 14 residues. The CDR3 sequence is CASSLGRTNNEQFF. The CDR3 bases are TGTGCCAGCAGCTTAGGACGGACGAACAATGAGCAGTTCTTC.

The genes are TRBV6-5 and TRBJ2-1; 12 bases align to TRBD2. The CDR3 spans 17 residues. The ends lost 2 bases at V and 2 bases at J; junction bases unmatched: 4. Germline lookup yields CDR1 MNHEY and CDR2 SVGAGI. In DNA form, the CDR3 reads TGTGCCAGCAGTTACCTTTGGACTAGCGGGACCTACAATGAGCAGTTCTTC. This encodes CASSYLWTSGTYNEQFF.

This clonotype was observed a few times. CDR3: CSARDTMGYGYTF. For the CDR3, the DNA is TGCAGTGCTAGAGATACTATGGGGTATGGCTACACCTTC. The gene calls are TRBV20-1 and TRBJ1-2; D is undetermined. The CDR3 consists of 13 residues. Germline V CDR1 and CDR2: DFQATT, SNEGSKA (reference sequence). V dropped 0 bases and J dropped 5 bases, with 10 bases sitting between them.

The chain joins TRBV5-6 to TRBJ2-7, with D tentatively TRBD1 (6 bases). V dropped 1 base and J dropped 3 bases, with 20 bases sitting between them. The CDR3 spans 17 residues. Germline CDR1 and CDR2: SGHDT and YYEEEE. In DNA form, the CDR3 reads TGTGCCAGCAGCTTGAGGCAGGGGAAATTCATCGGCTACGAGCAGTACTTC. Translation: CASSLRQGKFIGYEQYF. The variable domain in full, with the rest retrieved from reference TRBV5-6 and TRBJ2-7, is DAGVTQSPTHLIKTRGQQVTLRCSPKSGHDTVSWYQQALGQGPQFIFQYYEEEERQRGNFPDRFSGHQFPNYSSELNVNALLLGDSALYLCASSLRQGKFIGYEQYFGPGTRLTVT.

This chain joins TRBV10-3 and TRBJ2-3, with D unclear. CDR1 and CDR2 from the germline V gene are ENHRY and SYGVKD. The CDR3 runs 12 residues. V lost 3 bases, J lost 4 bases, and 5 bases lay in between. Written as DNA, the CDR3 is TGTGCCATCAGTGACCCGTCAGATACGCAGTATTTT. It encodes CAISDPSDTQYF.

The rearrangement uses TRBV27 and TRBJ2-1; 8 bases fit TRBD2. J was trimmed by 5 bases and V by 9 bases; bases with no gene match: 12. The V gene's germline CDR1 is MNHEY and CDR2 SMNVEV (reference sequence). CDR3 length: 15 residues. Here the CDR3 DNA reads TGTGCCAGTAGTAATATCGGGGGGGTTAACAATGAGCAGTTCTTC. Translated, it gives CASSNIGGVNNEQFF.

This chain connects TRBV9 to TRBJ2-5; either TRBD1 or TRBD2 may supply D (5 bases each). CDR3 size: 14 residues. Germline CDR1 reads SGDLS; CDR2 reads YYNGEE. V lost 2 bases and J 4 bases, leaving 12 bases between the germline ends. For the CDR3, the DNA is TGTGCCAGCAGCGTTGGGCAGGGACGAGAGACCCAGTACTTC. Translating it yields CASSVGQGRETQYF. Full variable domain (rest looked up from reference TRBV9 and TRBJ2-5): DSGVTQTPKHLITATGQRVTLRCSPRSGDLSVYWYQQSLDQGLQFLIQYYNGEERAKGNILERFSAQQFPDLHSELNLSSLELGDSALYFCASSVGQGRETQYFGPGTRLLVL.

The V call is TRBV7-2, the J call TRBJ2-5; 7 nucleotides align to TRBD2. V was clipped by 3 bases and J by 5 bases; unmatched bases: 9. Germline CDR1 SGHTA, CDR2 FQGNSA. The length of the CDR3 is 15 residues. The CDR3: CASSFFGGGGETQYF. The CDR3 nucleotides are TGTGCCAGCAGCTTCTTTGGCGGGGGTGGGGAGACCCAGTACTTC.

Only a few counts were recorded for this clonotype. This chain connects TRBV4-1 to TRBJ1-1, with 7 positions matching TRBD1. The V gene's germline CDR1 is MGHRA and CDR2 YSYEKL. Trimming cost V 2 bases and J 1 base; bases outside gene matches: 1. The CDR3 sequence is 14 residues long. The DNA of the CDR3 is TGCGCCAGCAGCCAATGGGACAGGAACACTGAAGCTTTCTTT. The encoded protein is CASSQWDRNTEAFF.

The rearrangement links TRBV5-1 to TRBJ1-4; 10 bases line up with TRBD1. CDR3 size: 16 residues. Germline CDR1 reads SGHRS; CDR2 reads YFSETQ. The V and J ends lost 1 base and 5 bases, in that order; junction bases with no gene match: 5. Written as DNA, the CDR3 is TGCGCCAGCAGCTTGATGCCGGGACAGGGGAATGAAAAACTGTTTTTT. The encoded protein is CASSLMPGQGNEKLFF.

The table lists this clonotype with a count of one. The CDR3 reads CASSQEGFGSYEQYF. The DNA for the CDR3 is TGCGCCAGCAGCCAAGAGGGGTTCGGGTCCTACGAGCAGTACTTC. The chain carries TRBV4-1 and TRBJ2-7, with D uncertain. V lost 0 bases, J lost 1 base, and 10 bases lay in between. This CDR3 spans 15 amino acids. CDR1 is MGHRA and CDR2 is YSYEKL in the germline V gene.

The CDR3: CSAQPTSGGQDTQYF. In nucleotides, the CDR3 is TGCAGTGCCCAACCGACTAGCGGGGGGCAGGATACGCAGTATTTT. The V and J genes are TRBV20-1 and TRBJ2-3; TRBD2 agrees at 13 bases. J was trimmed by 6 bases and V by 6 bases; bases with no gene match: 9. The CDR3 length is 15 residues. CDR1 is DFQATT, CDR2 SNEGSKA, per germline (reference sequence).

This chain links TRBV5-1 with TRBJ2-3; D gene unclear. The germline V and J ends were trimmed by 4 bases and 2 bases, with 8 bases remaining between them. This CDR3 comprises 13 residues. Germline V gene lookup returns CDR1 SGHRS and CDR2 YFSETQ. CDR3 protein: CASSPETTDTQYF. CDR3 nucleotides: TGCGCCAGCAGCCCGGAAACCACAGATACGCAGTATTTT. Supplemented by reference TRBV5-1 and TRBJ2-3, the full variable domain reads KAGVTQTPRYLIKTRGQQVTLSCSPISGHRSVSWYQQTPGQGLQFLFEYFSETQRNKGNFPGRFSGRQFSNSRSEMNVSTLELGDSALYLCASSPETTDTQYFGPGTRLTVL.

The chain links TRBV4-3 to TRBJ2-3; the match to TRBD1 covers 11 bases. This CDR3 has 16 residues. With 1 base clipped from V and 3 bases from J, the junction kept 3 bases outside the gene matches. The germline CDR1 and CDR2 sequences are LGHNA and YSLEER. CDR3 coding DNA: TGCGCCAGCAGCCAAGGGACAGGGGGCGAGACAGATACGCAGTATTTT. Translated: CASSQGTGGETDTQYF.

This clonotype was counted only a few times. The chain uses TRBV27 and TRBJ2-6; D unclear. Germline V gene lookup returns CDR1 MNHEY and CDR2 SMNVEV (reference sequence). The CDR3 covers 15 residues. V shed 3 bases and J shed 6 bases, with 12 bases lying between them. In DNA form, the CDR3 reads TGTGCCAGCAGTTTTCGGCATCGCGAGGCCAACGTCCTGACTTTC. Protein: CASSFRHREANVLTF.

The rearrangement uses TRBV20-1 and TRBJ1-4; 8 nucleotides agree with TRBD1. Germline CDR1 DFQATT, CDR2 SNEGSKA (reference sequence). CDR3 length: 15 amino acids. The V segment lost 3 bases and the J segment 2 bases; nucleotides outside the gene matches: 5. This chain's CDR3 is CSASLRTGTNEKLFF. The CDR3 nucleotides read TGCAGTGCTAGTCTAAGGACAGGGACTAATGAAAAACTGTTTTTT.

This clonotype was counted only a few times. A junction boundary mismatches the germline segment, possibly from a read error. The V and J genes are TRBV7-3 and TRBJ2-5; D not resolved. The CDR3 has 13 amino acids. Per germline, CDR1 SGHTA and CDR2 FQGTGA. CDR3 residues: CASSLNKTGLRNF. The CDR3 region has the DNA TGTGCCAGCAGCTTAAACAAGACTGGCCTGAGGAACTTC. The whole variable domain, filled in from reference TRBV7-3 and TRBJ2-5, reads GAGVSQTPSNKVTEKGKYVELRCDPISGHTALYWYRQSLGQGPEFLIYFQGTGAADDSGLPNDRFFAVRPEGSVSTLKIQRTERGDSAVYLCASSLNKTGLRNFGPGTRLLVL.

This clonotype was picked up a small number of times. The chain uses TRBV9 and TRBJ2-7, with a weak D call TRBD2 (6 bases). The CDR3 length is 14 residues. Germline CDR1 SGDLS, CDR2 YYNGEE. Trimming cost V 0 bases and J 7 bases, with 14 bases left between them. The CDR3 DNA is TGTGCCAGCAGCGTAGGTTTGCCCGGGGGAGAGCAGTACTTC. Translating gives CASSVGLPGGEQYF.

The V gene is TRBV4-1, the J gene TRBJ2-7; the match to TRBD1 covers 8 bases. Germline CDR1 is MGHRA and CDR2 is YSYEKL. V lost 1 base and J lost 3; bases outside the gene matches: 2. This CDR3 contains 14 residues. CDR3: CASSQGQGNYEQYF. The CDR3 DNA follows: TGCGCCAGCAGCCAAGGACAGGGGAACTACGAGCAGTACTTC.